These T cell receptor beta chains were read from a single sample in a study of human T cells and chemical hapten exposure. TCRdb fed the RACE reads into MiXCR, producing one record per CDR3 protein. Of about 45,000 distinct CDR3 sequences in the sample, 4% to 4.5% were seen once. The sample comprised whole blood. The receptors originated from a human donor in good health. Some clones in this sample may be carry-over from other donors' samples. Both conserved end residues are part of each CDR3. Each record gives: clone size, V gene, CDR3 protein. Size is omitted from some rows. Given values are once, few, many or a class for expanded clones.

NA	TRBV5-6	CASRLDMTDTQYF
few	TRBV14	CASSPLVTGANVLTF
many	TRBV12-3/TRBV12-4	CASSSSDRKPEAFF
many	TRBV5-1	CASSLDTQETQYF
many	TRBV5-1	CASSLGLVENIQYF
many	TRBV6-1	CASSDLNAGYEKLFF
few	TRBV27	CASSLGGSTDTQYF
many	TRBV5-4	CASRTSGRAGETQYF
NA	TRBV4-1	CASSQGRNEQFF
NA	TRBV5-6	CASSLALRASYNEQFF
few	TRBV5-5	CASSEQLLSSNQPQHF
few	TRBV29-1	CSVTRLAGGRTFTYEQYF
many	TRBV28	CASTPGGAGHSNQPQHF
many	TRBV6-5	CASSRQAFNYGYTF
few	TRBV12-3/TRBV12-4	CASSSSGTGAHGYTF
many	TRBV19	CASRRLAGESYEQYF
many	TRBV4-1	CASSQGRESRGEQFF
few	TRBV28	CASSSLSGRGPYEQYF
few	TRBV18	CASSPRVGGPMDTQYF
many	TRBV5-1	CASSLGTDTEAFF
few	TRBV12-3/TRBV12-4	CASSPRQDTGELFF
many	TRBV5-6	CASSNWGLAEINEQFF
NA	TRBV6-5	CASSFGNRGNDGYTF
few	TRBV28	CAGSGRGFNYGYTF
NA	TRBV28	CASSRGRGKLEDTQYF
many	TRBV5-1	CASETSGSWGEQFF
NA	TRBV5-1	CASSLQAGGSYEQYF
NA	TRBV19	CASSMGRRAYQETQYF
many	TRBV7-8	CASSLVVGGDTQYF
many	TRBV9	CASSGAGGGATQYF
NA	TRBV7-2	CASSSGTGYYEQYF
NA	TRBV9	CASSGQGLEYEQYF
NA	TRBV4-1	CASSLGQGSSYEQYF
many	TRBV7-2	CASSRLGLAGVDTQYF
NA	TRBV29-1	CSVGWSGDGPYGYTF
few	TRBV27	CASSLPGLQGTQYF
NA	TRBV11-2	CASSLQGRGEIYEQYF
many	TRBV5-1	CASSGEGRRGNEQFF
few	TRBV5-4	CASSSTGYGYTF
many	TRBV7-9	CASSRQGEAFF
few	TRBV13	CASSLEGEKNEKLFF
few	TRBV14	CASSRVQETQYF
NA	TRBV4-2	CASSQDQWGGGTGELFF
many	TRBV7-3	CASSLRSIGAGRTQSSGANVLTF
once	TRBV7-9	CASSPHPGQGGKKLFF
NA	TRBV6-5	CASSRQQQGSPLHF
few	TRBV2	CASAQWDKGAYEQYF
many	TRBV28	CASSSQGRGSEQYF
NA	TRBV28	CASSFNPNGHLSGANVLTF
many	TRBV28	CASTPRVMGTDTQYF